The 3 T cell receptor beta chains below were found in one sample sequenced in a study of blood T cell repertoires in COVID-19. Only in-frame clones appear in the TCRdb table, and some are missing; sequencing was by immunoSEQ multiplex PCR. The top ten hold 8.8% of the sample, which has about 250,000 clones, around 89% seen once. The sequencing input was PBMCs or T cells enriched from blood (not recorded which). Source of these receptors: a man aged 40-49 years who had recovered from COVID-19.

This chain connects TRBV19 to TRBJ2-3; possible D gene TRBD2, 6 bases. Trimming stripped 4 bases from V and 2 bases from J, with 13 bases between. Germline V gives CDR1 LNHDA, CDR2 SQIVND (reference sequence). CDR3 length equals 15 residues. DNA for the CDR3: TGTGCCAGTAGTAACCCTCCGGGAGCCACAGATACGCAGTATTTT. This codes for CASSNPPGATDTQYF.

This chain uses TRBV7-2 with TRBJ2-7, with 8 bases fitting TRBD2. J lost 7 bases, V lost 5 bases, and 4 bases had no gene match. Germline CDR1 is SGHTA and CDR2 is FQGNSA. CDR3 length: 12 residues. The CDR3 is CASSRTSIEQYF. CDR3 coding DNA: TGTGCCAGCAGCCGGACTAGCATTGAGCAGTACTTC.

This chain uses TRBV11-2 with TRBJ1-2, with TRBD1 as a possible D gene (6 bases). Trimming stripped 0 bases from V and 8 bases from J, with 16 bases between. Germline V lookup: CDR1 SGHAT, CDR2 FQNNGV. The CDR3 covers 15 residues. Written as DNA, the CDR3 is TGTGCCAGCAGCTTAGATCTGGCCAGGGGCCACGGCTACACCTTC. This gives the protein CASSLDLARGHGYTF.